These T cell receptor beta chains were read from a single sample in a study of OX40 agonist ivuxolimab in advanced cancers. Sequenced by immunoSEQ multiplex PCR; TCRdb stores in-frame clones only, minus some. The sample holds 60,000 to 75,000 clones, about 83% seen once. Sample: CD4+ or CD8+ T cells sorted from blood, taken in a trial of the OX40 agonist ivuxolimab. Receptors were obtained from an adult with an advanced solid tumor such as melanoma, head and neck, liver or kidney cancer. The conserved cysteine and the conserved F or W are not part of the CDR3 here. Not every row has a clone size; where given, it reads once, few, many or a size class.

J gene: TRBJ2-7
V gene: TRBV5-1
clone size: few
CDR3 protein: ASSSVGQRY

J gene: TRBJ2-2
V gene: TRBV14
clone size: NA
CDR3 protein: ASSARQGGTGELF

J gene: TRBJ2-3
V gene: TRBV19
clone size: NA
CDR3 protein: ASSSSASTDTQY

J gene: TRBJ1-1
V gene: TRBV10-3
clone size: NA
CDR3 protein: AISVEGGSTEAF

J gene: TRBJ2-5
V gene: TRBV9
clone size: NA
CDR3 protein: ASSVGLAGVRETQY

J gene: TRBJ1-4
V gene: TRBV19
clone size: NA
CDR3 protein: ASSSRGGAYEKLF

J gene: TRBJ2-1
V gene: TRBV4-2
clone size: NA
CDR3 protein: ASSQEPSDNEQF

J gene: TRBJ1-5
V gene: TRBV6-1
clone size: NA
CDR3 protein: ASCRGGNQPQH

J gene: TRBJ1-5
V gene: TRBV2
clone size: NA
CDR3 protein: ASKGHPTNQPQH

J gene: TRBJ2-1
V gene: TRBV5-1
clone size: few
CDR3 protein: ASSLAASGGGEQF

J gene: TRBJ2-1
V gene: TRBV5-1
clone size: NA
CDR3 protein: ASSFEGGARNEQF

J gene: TRBJ1-1
V gene: TRBV7-2
clone size: NA
CDR3 protein: ASTDSPGGDTEAF

J gene: TRBJ2-5
V gene: TRBV5-4
clone size: NA
CDR3 protein: ASSLAPTQETQY

J gene: TRBJ1-2
V gene: TRBV30
clone size: NA
CDR3 protein: AWSVTGFHGYT

J gene: TRBJ2-1
V gene: TRBV30
clone size: NA
CDR3 protein: AWSRLAGGNEQF

J gene: TRBJ2-3
V gene: TRBV19
clone size: NA
CDR3 protein: ASSDNRGTDTQY

J gene: TRBJ1-5
V gene: TRBV11-2
clone size: once
CDR3 protein: ASSLGDRSHQPQH

J gene: TRBJ1-1
V gene: TRBV30
clone size: NA
CDR3 protein: AWSGKDFGHSEAF

J gene: TRBJ2-7
V gene: TRBV6-5
clone size: NA
CDR3 protein: ASSYSFGSGYEQY

J gene: TRBJ2-1
V gene: TRBV9
clone size: once
CDR3 protein: ASSGRDPLYEQF

J gene: TRBJ2-7
V gene: TRBV4-2
clone size: once
CDR3 protein: ASSPRLAATYEQY

J gene: TRBJ2-4
V gene: TRBV7-9
clone size: NA
CDR3 protein: ASSRGTSGIQY

J gene: TRBJ2-1
V gene: TRBV5-6
clone size: NA
CDR3 protein: ASSSLAGAAYNEQF

J gene: TRBJ2-5
V gene: TRBV5-6
clone size: NA
CDR3 protein: ASSWNSGSQSGETQY

J gene: TRBJ2-4
V gene: TRBV30
clone size: few
CDR3 protein: AWKGELAKNIQY